This is a list of T cell receptor beta chains from one sample in a study of OX40 agonist ivuxolimab in advanced cancers. TCRdb keeps only in-frame clones here, not all; method: immunoSEQ multiplex PCR. The sample holds 75,000 to 90,000 clones; less than 85% are singletons and the top ten take around 6.6%. The sample here was CD4+ or CD8+ T cells sorted from blood, taken in a trial of the OX40 agonist ivuxolimab. The source of these receptors is an adult with an advanced solid tumor such as melanoma, head and neck, liver or kidney cancer. CDR3s include the opening cysteine and the closing phenylalanine or tryptophan. D genes are given only for firm matches. Clone size is stated in some rows and not others, as once, few, many or a class when expanded.

NA	TRBV6-1	12	NA	TRBJ1-1	CASSTRGYEAFF	TGTGCCAGCAGTACCAGGGGATATGAAGCTTTCTTT
NA	TRBV19	13	NA	TRBJ1-5	CASSIGGGQPQHF	TGTGCCAGTAGTATTGGTGGTGGACAGCCCCAGCATTTT
NA	TRBV5-1	13	NA	TRBJ1-1	CASSLGGNTEAFF	TGCGCCAGCAGCTTGGGGGGGAACACTGAAGCTTTCTTT
TRBD1	TRBV19	13	NA	TRBJ2-1	CASSTNLQGEQFF	TGTGCCAGTAGTACGAATCTACAGGGGGAGCAGTTCTTC
TRBD1	TRBV12-5	14	once	TRBJ1-2	CASGSDRGKGGYTF	TGTGCTAGTGGTTCGGACAGGGGGAAAGGCGGCTACACCTTC
NA	TRBV11-3	13	NA	TRBJ1-2	CASSAGDGDGYTF	TGTGCCAGCAGCGCGGGAGACGGGGATGGCTACACCTTC
TRBD2	TRBV5-4	18	NA	TRBJ2-1	CASSLALGAGGGRNEQFF	TGTGCCAGCAGCTTGGCCTTAGGAGCGGGGGGCGGGAGAAATGAGCAGTTCTTC
NA	TRBV19	16	NA	TRBJ2-2	CASKEWGLTNTGELFF	TGTGCCAGTAAGGAGTGGGGTTTGACGAACACCGGGGAGCTGTTTTTT
TRBD2	TRBV6-1	15	NA	TRBJ2-5	CASNGGDTSDETQYF	TGTGCCAGCAACGGGGGGGATACCTCAGACGAGACCCAGTACTTC
TRBD1	TRBV5-1	14	NA	TRBJ1-2	CASSLARGDYGYTF	TGCGCCAGCAGCTTGGCCAGGGGGGACTATGGCTACACCTTC
NA	TRBV10-3	15	NA	TRBJ2-1	CAISEFERAGGEQFF	TGTGCCATCAGTGAGTTTGAGCGAGCCGGGGGTGAGCAGTTCTTC
NA	TRBV5-1	13	once	TRBJ1-1	CASIDISGTEAFF	TGCGCCAGCATCGACATCTCTGGGACTGAAGCTTTCTTT
NA	TRBV7-9	13	NA	TRBJ1-2	CASSTRGGYGYTF	TGTGCCAGCAGCACCCGCGGGGGCTATGGCTACACCTTC
NA	TRBV19	13	NA	TRBJ1-2	CASSIAGDYGYTF	TGTGCCAGTAGTATAGCGGGAGACTATGGCTACACCTTC
TRBD1	TRBV6-1	15	NA	TRBJ1-5	CASSPTGGLVQPQHF	TGTGCCAGCAGCCCGACAGGGGGTTTGGTTCAGCCCCAGCATTTT
NA	TRBV7-6	15	NA	TRBJ2-3	CASSPRRTATDTQYF	TGTGCCAGCAGCCCCCGGCGGACCGCCACAGATACGCAGTATTTT
NA	TRBV29-1	14	NA	TRBJ2-2	CSCQGHRNTGELFF	TGCAGCTGCCAGGGACACAGGAACACCGGGGAGCTGTTTTTT
TRBD1	TRBV2	14	NA	TRBJ1-2	CASSGGGRGLGYTF	TGTGCCAGCAGTGGGGGAGGCAGGGGGCTTGGCTACACCTTC
TRBD2	TRBV4-2	16	NA	TRBJ2-3	CASSRNSGFGTDTQYF	TGTGCCAGCAGCCGCAATAGCGGGTTCGGCACAGATACGCAGTATTTT
NA	TRBV5-1	15	NA	TRBJ1-5	CASSWGDSSNQPQHF	TGCGCCAGCAGCTGGGGGGATAGTAGCAATCAGCCCCAGCATTTT
NA	TRBV2	12	NA	TRBJ2-3	CASSEYGVTQYF	TGTGCCAGCAGTGAATACGGGGTTACGCAGTATTTT
TRBD2	TRBV18	14	NA	TRBJ2-3	CASSISGSIDTQYF	TGTGCCAGCTCAATCAGCGGGAGCATAGATACGCAGTATTTT
TRBD2	TRBV19	17	NA	TRBJ2-5	CASSPGLAGAGRETQYF	TGTGCCAGTAGTCCGGGACTAGCGGGGGCCGGGAGGGAGACCCAGTACTTC
NA	TRBV30	13	NA	TRBJ1-1	CAWGAGWGTEAFF	TGTGCCTGGGGAGCAGGGTGGGGCACTGAAGCTTTCTTT
NA	TRBV7-9	13	NA	TRBJ2-3	CASSLGGSDTQYF	TGTGCCAGCAGCTTAGGAGGTTCAGATACGCAGTATTTT
NA	TRBV28	13	NA	TRBJ1-6	CASSVRVASPLHF	TGTGCCAGCTCTGTCAGGGTGGCTTCACCCCTCCACTTT
TRBD1	TRBV6-5	14	NA	TRBJ1-2	CASSEGQGAYGYTF	TGTGCCAGCAGTGAAGGACAGGGGGCGTATGGCTACACCTTC
TRBD1	TRBV5-6	14	NA	TRBJ2-1	CASSWDRGYNEQFF	TGTGCCAGCAGCTGGGACAGGGGCTACAATGAGCAGTTCTTC
TRBD2	TRBV6-1	17	NA	TRBJ2-5	CASSGGFLAGVQETQYF	TGTGCCAGCAGTGGGGGATTCCTAGCGGGCGTTCAAGAGACCCAGTACTTC
NA	TRBV21-1	16	NA	TRBJ2-7	CASSKGKPRVPYEQYF	TGTGCCAGCAGCAAAGGGAAGCCCAGGGTACCCTACGAGCAGTACTTC
NA	TRBV5-3	15	NA	TRBJ1-1	CASSLGSQPNHEAFF	TGTGCCAGCAGCTTGGGTAGCCAGCCGAATCATGAAGCTTTCTTT
TRBD1	TRBV11-2	15	NA	TRBJ2-7	CASSVGQGFRYEQYF	TGTGCCAGCAGCGTTGGACAGGGTTTTAGGTACGAGCAGTACTTC
NA	TRBV11-1	13	NA	TRBJ2-1	CASSFDGENEQFF	TGTGCCAGCAGCTTCGACGGAGAAAATGAGCAGTTCTTC
NA	TRBV11-1	14	NA	TRBJ1-5	CASSLRGRNQPQHF	TGTGCCAGCAGCCTGAGAGGCAGAAATCAGCCCCAGCATTTT
NA	TRBV6-5	15	NA	TRBJ2-2	CASSYSGLHTGELFF	TGTGCCAGCAGTTACTCGGGACTTCACACCGGGGAGCTGTTTTTT
TRBD2	TRBV7-3	14	NA	TRBJ2-5	CASRPGTSEETQYF	TGTGCCAGCAGACCCGGGACTAGCGAAGAGACCCAGTACTTC
NA	TRBV4-1	11	NA	TRBJ2-7	CASGSRYEQYF	TGCGCCAGCGGGAGTCGATACGAGCAGTACTTC
NA	TRBV30	12	once	TRBJ1-2	CAADTPRGGYTF	TGTGCCGCGGATACCCCCCGGGGTGGCTACACCTTC
TRBD1	TRBV19	14	NA	TRBJ2-2	CASRIQGATGELFF	TGTGCCAGTAGGATACAGGGGGCTACCGGGGAGCTGTTTTTT
NA	TRBV7-8	14	NA	TRBJ1-2	CASSLNQNLNGYTF	TGTGCCAGCAGCTTAAACCAAAATTTAAATGGCTACACCTTC
NA	TRBV6-5	14	NA	TRBJ1-6	CASRSRPQNSPLHF	TGTGCCAGCAGAAGCAGGCCGCAGAATTCACCCCTCCACTTT
TRBD1	TRBV11-3	16	NA	TRBJ1-3	CASSPGGKSSGNTIYF	TGTGCCAGCAGCCCAGGGGGTAAGAGCTCTGGAAACACCATATATTTT
TRBD1	TRBV5-1	15	NA	TRBJ2-2	CASSLAGGSPGELFF	TGCGCCAGCAGCTTAGCAGGGGGCAGCCCCGGGGAGCTGTTTTTT
NA	TRBV7-8	14	NA	TRBJ1-2	CASSLGSSRYGYTF	TGTGCCAGCAGCTTAGGCTCCTCGCGGTATGGCTACACCTTC
NA	TRBV13	15	NA	TRBJ2-7	CASSPRQDSSYEQYF	TGTGCCAGCAGCCCCCGACAGGATAGCTCCTACGAGCAGTACTTC
NA	TRBV5-1	14	NA	TRBJ1-1	CASSSGTLNTEAFF	TGCGCCAGCAGCTCCGGGACTTTGAACACTGAAGCTTTCTTT